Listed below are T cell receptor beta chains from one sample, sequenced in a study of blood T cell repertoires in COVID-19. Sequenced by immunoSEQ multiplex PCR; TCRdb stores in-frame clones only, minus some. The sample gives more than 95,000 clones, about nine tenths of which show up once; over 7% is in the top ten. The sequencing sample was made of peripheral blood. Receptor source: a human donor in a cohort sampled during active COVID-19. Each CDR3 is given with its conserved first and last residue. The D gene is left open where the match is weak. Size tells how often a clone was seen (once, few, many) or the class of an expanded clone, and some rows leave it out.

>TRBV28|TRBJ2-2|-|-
CASQFIGAANTGELFF
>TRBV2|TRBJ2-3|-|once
CASELRSTDTQYF
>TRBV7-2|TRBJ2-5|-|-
CASSPTLGSVTQYF
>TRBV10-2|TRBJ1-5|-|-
CASSDWGRGNQPQHF
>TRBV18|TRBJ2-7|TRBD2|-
CASSPRLGEGSYEQYF
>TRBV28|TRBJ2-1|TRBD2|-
CASSLTTSGTHNEQFF
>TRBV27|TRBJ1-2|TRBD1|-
CASSNRGDNYGYTF
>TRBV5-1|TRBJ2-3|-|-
CASSAPRQTSTDTQYF
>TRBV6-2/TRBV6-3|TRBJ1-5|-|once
CASSWRGGGNQPQHF
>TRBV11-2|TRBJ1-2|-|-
CASSLMNSGYTF
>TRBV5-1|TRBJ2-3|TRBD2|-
CASSLAGGSGSTDTQYF
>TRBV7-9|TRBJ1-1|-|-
CASSFSEAGAFF
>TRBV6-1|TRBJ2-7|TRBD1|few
CASSDIRTGLGEQYF
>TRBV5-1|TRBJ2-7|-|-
CASSAAGTPTYEQYF
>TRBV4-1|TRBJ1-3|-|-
CASSHPRMGVRSSGNTIYF
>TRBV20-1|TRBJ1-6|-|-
CSASLWGQGASPLHF
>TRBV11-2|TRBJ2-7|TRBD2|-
CASSLTPSGLYEQYF
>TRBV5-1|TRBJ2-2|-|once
CASSLAGTQYTGELFF
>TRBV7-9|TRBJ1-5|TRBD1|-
CASSLGDSQNQPQHF
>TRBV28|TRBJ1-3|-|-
CASSLAGGQATRNTIYF
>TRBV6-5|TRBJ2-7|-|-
CASSSDYEQYF
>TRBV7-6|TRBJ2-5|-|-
CASSSSGRIETQYF
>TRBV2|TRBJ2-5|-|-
CASPHTFQGETQYF
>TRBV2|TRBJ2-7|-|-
CASSEVRGAYYEQYF
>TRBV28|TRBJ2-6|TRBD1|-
CASSLHRSQGTGLRSGANVLTF
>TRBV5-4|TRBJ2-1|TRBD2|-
CASSLGTSGYNEQFF
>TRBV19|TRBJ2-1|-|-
CASKRTGGSYNEQFF
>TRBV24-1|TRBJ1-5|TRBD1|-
CATSDQWDREHQPQHF
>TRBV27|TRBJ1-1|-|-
CASSLSLYTGTEAFF
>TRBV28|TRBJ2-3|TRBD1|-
CASRENRDRTDTQYF
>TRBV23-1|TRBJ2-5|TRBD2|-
CASSHLKGLVETQYF
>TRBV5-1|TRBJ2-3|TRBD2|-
CASSLAASGGEDTQYF
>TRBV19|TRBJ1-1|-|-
CASTDKLGGVTEAFF
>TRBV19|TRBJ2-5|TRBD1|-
CASSAAGTGVETQYF
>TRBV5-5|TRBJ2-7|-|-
CASSLQGSYEQYF
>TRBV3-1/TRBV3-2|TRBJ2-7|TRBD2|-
CASSQSDGGGREQYF
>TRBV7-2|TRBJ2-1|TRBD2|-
CASSSSGGSYNEQFF
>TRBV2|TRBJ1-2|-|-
CASSEAWGGYGYTF
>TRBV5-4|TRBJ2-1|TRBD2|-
CASSLGGGASSYNEQFF
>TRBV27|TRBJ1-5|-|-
CASSLSAGHSNQPQHF
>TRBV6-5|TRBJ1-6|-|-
CASSYGSSYNSPLHF
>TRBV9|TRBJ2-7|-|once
CASSRTSPAAEQYF
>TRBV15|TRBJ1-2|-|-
CATSGGLSYGYTF
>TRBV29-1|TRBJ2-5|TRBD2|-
CSAGALAGGRFIQETQYF
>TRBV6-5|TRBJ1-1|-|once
CASSYPGPNPEAFF
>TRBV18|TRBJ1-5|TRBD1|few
CASSPTGGYSQPQHF
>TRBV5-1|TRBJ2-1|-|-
CASSLVEALYNEQFF
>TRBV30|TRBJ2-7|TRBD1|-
CAWNPGGGGQGDEQYF
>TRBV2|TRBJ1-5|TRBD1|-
CASSVTGERQPQHF
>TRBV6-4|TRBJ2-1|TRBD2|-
CASSPGLAGGDEQFF
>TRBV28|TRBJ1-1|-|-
CASSLRQPNTEAFF
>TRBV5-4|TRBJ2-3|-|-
CASSLDRFSDTQYF
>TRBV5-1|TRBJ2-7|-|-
CASSFQPTGQYEQYF
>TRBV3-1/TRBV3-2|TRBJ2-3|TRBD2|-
CASSPPGTSGSDPPDTQYF
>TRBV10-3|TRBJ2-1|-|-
CAISAVGDEQFF
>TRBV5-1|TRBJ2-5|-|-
CASSYMAGAAVETQYF
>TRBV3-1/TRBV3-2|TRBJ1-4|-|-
CASSQIGTYLRTNEKLFF